The rows below give T cell receptor beta chains drawn from one sample of a study of identical twins. Using its own MiXCR run on the 5' RACE reads, TCRdb lists one record per CDR3 protein. Of 200,000 to 250,000 distinct CDR3 sequences listed, over 13% were seen once; the top ten hold 7% to 9%. Material for sequencing was memory (CD45RO+) T cells sorted from blood. These receptors all come from a woman younger than 30 in good health. CDR3s include the opening cysteine and the closing phenylalanine or tryptophan. A D gene is named only where the DNA matches it firmly. Size values are once, few and many counts, or a class for expanded clones, and some rows have none.

CDR3nt	CDR3aa	v_gene	abundance	j_gene	d_gene
TGCAGTGCCAGAGAGGGGTACAAAACCTGGGGCACTGAAGCTTTCTTT	CSAREGYKTWGTEAFF	TRBV20-1	-	TRBJ1-1	-
TGTGCCATCAGTGTAAGCATGGCCATCGGGGGCAATCAGCCCCAGCATTTT	CAISVSMAIGGNQPQHF	TRBV10-3	-	TRBJ1-5	-
TGCGCCAGCAGCTTGACTAGCGGGAGCAATGAGCAGTTCTTC	CASSLTSGSNEQFF	TRBV5-1	many	TRBJ2-1	TRBD2
TGCAGCGTCGCAAACATGGGGACAGGGCTAAGCGGCTACACCTTC	CSVANMGTGLSGYTF	TRBV29-1	-	TRBJ1-2	TRBD1
TGTGCCAGCAGTTTTTCTGGGGCCAACGTCCTGACTTTC	CASSFSGANVLTF	TRBV12-3/TRBV12-4	many	TRBJ2-6	-
TGCAGTGCCGAACCTTGGTCCTCTAATGAAAAACTGTTTTTT	CSAEPWSSNEKLFF	TRBV20-1	many	TRBJ1-4	-
TGTGCCAGCAGCCAGTTGCAAGCACTCTTTCTGGGGGAGCTGTTTTTT	CASSQLQALFLGELFF	TRBV14	many	TRBJ2-2	-
TGTGCCAGCAGCTTAGGGGTACAGTTTAATGAAAAACTGTTTTTT	CASSLGVQFNEKLFF	TRBV7-2	-	TRBJ1-4	-
TGTGCCAGCAGTGGCGTGGGGCGACGTGTCAGCTACAATGAGCAGTTCTTC	CASSGVGRRVSYNEQFF	TRBV2	few	TRBJ2-1	-
TGCGCCAGCAGCCTCGGGACAGGGAGAAACAATGAGCAGTTCTTC	CASSLGTGRNNEQFF	TRBV10-1	few	TRBJ2-1	TRBD1
TGTGCCAGCAGCTCCCCCGGGACAGGGTGGAACAATGAGCAGTTCTTC	CASSSPGTGWNNEQFF	TRBV7-9	-	TRBJ2-1	TRBD1
TGTGCCAGCTCACCCGCGGGGGGCAGGGAGACCCAGTACTTC	CASSPAGGRETQYF	TRBV18	few	TRBJ2-5	TRBD2
TGCAGTGCCAAACTAGCGGGGAACACAGATACGCAGTATTTT	CSAKLAGNTDTQYF	TRBV20-1	-	TRBJ2-3	TRBD2
TGCAGTGCTAGAGTTAGGGACAGACTGAACACTGAAGCTTTCTTT	CSARVRDRLNTEAFF	TRBV20-1	many	TRBJ1-1	TRBD1
TGTGCCAGCAGCGAGCATGGGACGTTCCTCTTTGCCTACGAGCAGTACTTC	CASSEHGTFLFAYEQYF	TRBV11-2	-	TRBJ2-7	-
TGTGCCAGCAGCCCCCGTTTCCGGGAAACCGGGGAGCTGTTTTTT	CASSPRFRETGELFF	TRBV11-2	-	TRBJ2-2	-
TGTGCCAGCAGTCTCAGGGCGGGGTCAGGCTACACCTTC	CASSLRAGSGYTF	TRBV12-3/TRBV12-4	-	TRBJ1-2	-
TGTGCCAGCAGCTTAACTAGCGGAACCTACGAGCAGTACTTC	CASSLTSGTYEQYF	TRBV7-2	few	TRBJ2-7	TRBD2
TGCAGTGCTCTGCAGGGCAATCAGCCCCAGCATTTT	CSALQGNQPQHF	TRBV20-1	few	TRBJ1-5	-
TGTGCCAGTAGTATAGGTGGGCCCACCGGGGAGCTGTTTTTT	CASSIGGPTGELFF	TRBV19	few	TRBJ2-2	-
TGTGCCAGCAGCTATGTCCCGAGGGCGGGAGGGAAAGGTGAGCAGTTCTTC	CASSYVPRAGGKGEQFF	TRBV5-6	-	TRBJ2-1	TRBD2
TGCAGTGCTCCGCAGGGGGGCTACGAGCAGTACTTC	CSAPQGGYEQYF	TRBV20-1	-	TRBJ2-7	-
TGCGCCAGCAGTCGGACCCGGGACCCGGAATACGAGCAGTACTTC	CASSRTRDPEYEQYF	TRBV5-1	many	TRBJ2-7	-
TGTGCCAGCAGCGTAGAAGGGCTAGCGGGAAACACAGATACGCAGTATTTT	CASSVEGLAGNTDTQYF	TRBV9	few	TRBJ2-3	TRBD2
TGTGCCAGCAGCTCCTCGGCAGCGGGGGGGCTGGGTACGCAGTATTTT	CASSSSAAGGLGTQYF	TRBV7-3	few	TRBJ2-3	TRBD2
TGTGCCAGCACCACATGGACTAGCGGGACTCTTGAGCAGTTCTTC	CASTTWTSGTLEQFF	TRBV12-3/TRBV12-4	-	TRBJ2-1	TRBD2
TGCAGTGCTATTGATAGCGGGGGGGCAAATGAGCAGTTCTTC	CSAIDSGGANEQFF	TRBV20-1	-	TRBJ2-1	TRBD2
TGTGCCAGCAGCGCCGCTAGGACTAGCGGGGGCACGGAGACCCAGTACTTC	CASSAARTSGGTETQYF	TRBV9	few	TRBJ2-5	TRBD2
TGTGCCAGCAGTGAATCTGTGACACCGAGAAGGGTATGGTACTTC	CASSESVTPRRVWYF	TRBV6-1	few	TRBJ2-7	-
TGTGCCAGCAGCCGACAGGAGTTTCGGGTCTACGAGCAGTACTTC	CASSRQEFRVYEQYF	TRBV7-9	many	TRBJ2-7	-
TGTGCCAGCAGTAACACCGGTCCCGGTGGAACGTCCCCCCGGGGCTACACCTTC	CASSNTGPGGTSPRGYTF	TRBV2	-	TRBJ1-2	-
TGTGCCAGCAGCGCTCGGACAGGGACTAACTATGGCTACACCTTC	CASSARTGTNYGYTF	TRBV9	many	TRBJ1-2	TRBD1
TGTGCCAGCACCCAGGGAGCCTACGAGCAGTACTTC	CASTQGAYEQYF	TRBV25-1	many	TRBJ2-7	-
TGCAGTGCTAGACAGGGGCAAACAGATACGCAGTATTTT	CSARQGQTDTQYF	TRBV20-1	-	TRBJ2-3	-